This T cell receptor beta chain was sequenced during a study of blood T cell repertoires in COVID-19 (dated by TCRdb to 2020 to 2022). The study in broad terms: Samples from collaborators originated in the United States, Italy and Spain and spanned both the acute and convalescent phases of COVID-19. The material from the prospective study consisted of cDNA or gDNA derived from T cells, B-cell-depleted T cells, or PBMCs. The dataset comprised deeply sampled blood TCRbeta repertoires from subjects exposed to, actively infected with, or recovered from COVID-19. The repertoires were released in a freely available public database meant as a resource for research on the immune response to SARS-CoV-2. The samples were drawn from two sources: the first 160 participants of the ongoing ImmuneRACE study, and 1,200 or so subjects contributed by 6 global collaborators. The sample metadata nearly always contained a de-identified subject ID, COVID-19 status, age in years and sex. Where available, HLA class I and class II types were taken from metadata supplied by the sample provider and were not determined by assay-based typing. Study-wide conclusions, independent of this receptor: How much clinical and demographic metadata was included differed by source and by participant, and the metadata was provided uncurated.

From V the trimming removes 6 bases and from J it removes 6 bases, while the gene matches leave 8 bases of the junction unaccounted for. There are 15 amino acids in the CDR3, from cysteine to phenylalanine inclusive. Only CDR3 DNA is held: 45 bases, read in frame from base 1. As encoded in the germline V gene (reference sequence), CDR1 is MNHEY while CDR2 is SMNVEV. Participants in the prospective study were enrolled through a virtual design, were aged about 18 to 100 years, and lived in about two dozen United States geographic areas. In the prospective study, participants were assigned to cohorts based on the clinical history participants reported in a screening survey and a study questionnaire. Mobile phlebotomists in the prospective study collected whole blood, serum and a nasopharyngeal or oropharyngeal swab from every participant. Additional blood draws and questionnaires over an approximately two-month period could optionally be provided by prospective study participants. Before DNA extraction, prospective study blood samples were shipped either frozen or at room temperature.

The immunoSEQ Assay, a bias-controlled multiplex PCR, was used to amplify TCRbeta CDR3 regions from genomic DNA. Per the authors' processing: The number of nucleated cells in each sample was estimated from the amplification of reference gene primers within the assay. Sequence reads were collapsed and filtered to measure the absolute abundance of every unique TCRbeta CDR3 rearrangement. For each sample, productive Simpson clonality was calculated as the square root of Simpson's diversity index over productive rearrangements. Here the immuneACCESS table is served through TCRdb, limited to in-frame sequences with V and J called. Missing clones are a known gap in these copies; in checked studies unresolved V genes cover under half, and the rest lacks a known reason. For V, J and clone size, that table is used; D and trimming come from the DNA. Recorded for this sample are about 140,000 clones; roughly 86% of them occurred a single time. Roughly 3.4% of the sample belongs to the ten largest clones.

As concerns this clone: Its antigen is still unknown. Base qualities are not at hand, and no much larger clone is one base apart.

The chain is assembled from TRBV27 and TRBJ2-1, and TRBD2 matches 10 of the central bases. Sequencing used PBMCs or T cells enriched from blood (not recorded which). The receptor comes from a woman aged 45 to 65 with acute COVID-19. The DNA sequence is given as TGTGCCAGCAGGACAAGCGGGAGGGGCTTCAATGAGCAGTTCTTC. Translation gives CASRTSGRGFNEQFF.